Following are 23 T cell receptor beta chains from one sample sequenced in a study of early T cells in non-severe SARS-CoV-2 infection (dated by TCRdb to about 2021). Library generation was performed with 5' RACE. Reads for this sample came from a NextSeq 500. Using fastp at Q25 and MiXCR, TCRdb reprocessed the public reads and kept productive beta chains. Each entry is one CDR3 protein sequence, shown with its most common DNA and genes. In all, the sample holds approximately 47,000 distinct CDR3 sequences, and around 10% of those were seen once. Together, the top ten hold roughly 5.7% of the sample. The sequencing here drew on whole blood, taken at baseline. The receptors stem from an adult who was a healthcare worker with PCR-confirmed SARS-CoV-2 infection or an uninfected control (not recorded which).

This clonotype has just a few counts. The chain joins TRBV28 to TRBJ2-1; 8 nucleotides align to TRBD1. The CDR3 sequence is 15 residues long. From germline, CDR1 is MDHEN and CDR2 SYDVKM. V dropped 2 bases and J dropped 8; count of bases not matched to a gene: 8. CDR3 loop: CASSLVPGGRDEQFF. As DNA, the CDR3 is TGTGCCAGCAGTTTAGTACCAGGGGGCAGAGATGAGCAGTTCTTC.

The sample holds a few counts of this clonotype. The V and J genes are TRBV10-1 and TRBJ2-4; tentative D call: TRBD2 (7 bases). V was trimmed by 7 bases and J by 1 base, leaving 14 bases between them. The V gene's germline CDR1 is WNHNN and CDR2 SYGVQD (reference sequence). The CDR3 spans 15 residues. The CDR3 DNA sequence: TGCGCCAGCACGGGGGGCGAGACCGCCAAAAACATTCAGTACTTC. Translation: CASTGGETAKNIQYF.

The chain couples TRBV5-1 to TRBJ1-1; no reliable D call. CDR3 length: 15 residues. The germline CDR1 and CDR2 sequences are SGHRS and YFSETQ. V lost 0 bases and J lost 1, with 10 bases in between. The CDR3 DNA sequence: TGCGCCAGCAGCTTGGAAGGATTTTGGAACACTGAAGCTTTCTTT. This encodes CASSLEGFWNTEAFF.

The V call is TRBV7-3, the J call TRBJ2-1; 12 bases are a match to TRBD2. The germline CDR1 and CDR2 sequences are SGHTA and FQGTGA. The CDR3 is 15 residues long. V dropped 2 bases and J dropped 14; count of bases not matched to a gene: 10. CDR3 protein: CASSLLRTSGKTEFF. The DNA for the CDR3 is TGTGCCAGCAGCTTACTCAGGACTAGCGGGAAGACGGAGTTCTTC.

In this sample, this clonotype turned up a few times. The chain couples TRBV27 to TRBJ2-7; D is perhaps TRBD1 (6 bases). V was cut by 5 bases and J by 1 base, with 15 bases left in between. Germline CDR1 MNHEY, CDR2 SMNVEV (reference sequence). The CDR3 has 15 amino acids. The CDR3 region is CASSPETGLSYEQYF. Here the CDR3 DNA reads TGTGCCAGCAGTCCCGAGACAGGATTATCCTACGAGCAGTACTTC.

The table lists this clonotype with many counts. The gene calls are TRBV12-3 or TRBV12-4 and TRBJ2-6, with 9 bases lining up with TRBD1. The CDR3 consists of 18 residues. V shed 6 bases, J shed 0 bases, and the junction held 9 bases outside the gene matches. The CDR3 DNA follows: TGTGCCAGCAGCCGAACAGGGGGCGCGAGCTCTGGGGCCAACGTCCTGACTTTC. Translation gives CASSRTGGASSGANVLTF.

J is TRBJ2-6 and V is TRBV11-2; TRBD2 might be the D (5 bases). The CDR3 contains 17 residues. V was shortened by 2 bases and J by 0 bases, with 11 bases between the two germline ends. Looked up from germline, CDR1 is SGHAT and CDR2 is FQNNGV. In DNA, the CDR3 is TGTGCCAGCAGCTTAAGAGGGCAGAGCTCTGGGGCCAACGTCCTGACTTTC. This encodes CASSLRGQSSGANVLTF.

This chain links TRBV10-3 with TRBJ2-7, with a possible D match to TRBD1 (6 bases). The CDR3 runs to 13 residues. Germline assignment: CDR1 ENHRY and CDR2 SYGVKD. Trimming took off 5 bases at V and 6 bases at J, with 14 bases between the two ends. In nucleotides, the CDR3 is TGTGCCATCAGTCCGGGACACCCCCCCGAGCAGTACTTC. Its protein is CAISPGHPPEQYF.

This clonotype was detected a few times. The chain links TRBV10-2 to TRBJ2-1; 7 nucleotides agree with TRBD1. The CDR3 sequence is 16 residues long. V lost 0 bases to trimming and J lost 3 bases; unmatched junction nucleotides: 5. Germline CDR1 WSHSY, CDR2 SAAADI. The CDR3 sequence is CASSESGTARYNEQFF. For the CDR3, the DNA is TGCGCCAGCAGTGAGTCCGGGACAGCCCGCTACAATGAGCAGTTCTTC.

The J gene is TRBJ1-2, the V gene TRBV30; TRBD1 is a possible D gene (6 bases). Germline lookup yields CDR1 GTSNPN and CDR2 SVGIG (reference sequence). The CDR3 sequence is 17 residues long. Deletions cut 3 bases from V and 1 base from J, with 21 bases between. CDR3 bases: TGTGCCTGGAGAGCCCCGGGACATGGGGGGAATAACTATGGCTACACCTTC. Its protein product is CAWRAPGHGGNNYGYTF.

This clonotype was seen a handful of times. The chain is built from TRBV6-6 and TRBJ2-5; 11 positions agree with TRBD2. This CDR3 is built from 19 residues. CDR1 is MNHNY and CDR2 is SVGAGI in the germline V gene (reference sequence). V dropped 5 bases and J dropped 2; count of bases not matched to a gene: 16. This CDR3 is CASSDGPWASGGRQETQYF. The CDR3 nucleotides are TGTGCCAGCAGTGACGGGCCGTGGGCTAGCGGGGGGAGACAAGAGACCCAGTACTTC.

This chain uses TRBV27 with TRBJ1-6; D ambiguous. There are 15 residues in the CDR3. The V gene lost 5 bases and the J gene lost 7 bases, with 15 bases spanning the gap. Germline loops: CDR1 MNHEY, CDR2 SMNVEV (reference sequence). CDR3 DNA sequence: TGTGCCAGCAGTCCCGTGGGAGGGAGGAATTCACCCCTCCACTTT. Translated, it gives CASSPVGGRNSPLHF.

The CDR3: CASSPDGNTQYF. Written as DNA, the CDR3 is TGTGCCAGCAGCCCCGACGGAAATACGCAGTATTTT. The chain uses TRBV5-4 and TRBJ2-3; D ambiguous. The germline V gene encodes CDR1 SGHNT and CDR2 YYREEE (reference sequence). This CDR3 contains 12 residues. Deletions cut 4 bases from V and 7 bases from J, with 10 bases between.

This clonotype was found a few times. The V and J genes are TRBV5-1 and TRBJ2-6; TRBD1 might be the D (5 bases). Looked up from germline, CDR1 is SGHRS and CDR2 is YFSETQ. CDR3 length equals 15 residues. V lost 2 bases and J 0 bases, leaving 6 bases between the germline ends. CDR3 amino acids: CASSLTGSGANVLTF. The CDR3 DNA sequence: TGCGCCAGCAGCTTAACAGGCTCTGGGGCCAACGTCCTGACTTTC.

This clonotype was counted many times. The V gene is TRBV7-6, the J gene TRBJ2-5; TRBD1 is a possible D gene (5 bases). The CDR3 spans 13 residues. Germline CDR1 SGHVS, CDR2 FNYEAQ. Between the trimmed V and J ends, which lost 3 bases and 2 bases, there was a span of 7 bases. CDR3: CASSFGHQETQYF. The DNA of the CDR3 is TGTGCCAGCAGCTTTGGACATCAAGAGACCCAGTACTTC.

Details on this clonotype: A clone one base away is much larger, so this may be a read error. The chain combines TRBV11-2 with TRBJ2-5; the D is unclear. Trimming left V 1 base short and J 2 bases short, with 5 bases between. CDR1 is SGHAT, CDR2 FQNNGV, per germline. The CDR3 covers 13 residues. The DNA of the CDR3 is TGTGCCAGCAGCTTAGCGGAGCAAGAGACCCAGTACTTC. Amino acid sequence: CASSLAEQETQYF.

This clonotype was picked up a small number of times. V and J are TRBV5-4 and TRBJ1-1; TRBD1 matches at 7 bases. Germline lookup yields CDR1 SGHNT and CDR2 YYREEE (reference sequence). After removal of 7 bases from V and 0 bases from J, the junction contained 6 bases not matched to a gene. The CDR3 length is 14 residues. This CDR3 is CASRTGVMNTEAFF. The CDR3 region has the DNA TGTGCCAGCCGAACAGGGGTCATGAACACTGAAGCTTTCTTT.

This clonotype turned up a few times. DNA for the CDR3: TGTGCCAGCAGCCAACTAGACCCCGGGGAGCTGTTTTTT. Its protein product is CASSQLDPGELFF. This chain connects TRBV7-6 to TRBJ2-2; possible D gene TRBD2, 5 bases. In germline, CDR1 is SGHVS, CDR2 FNYEAQ. CDR3 size: 13 residues. The germline V and J ends were trimmed by 5 bases and 6 bases, with 10 bases remaining between them.

This clonotype has a count of ten or more. V and J are TRBV27 and TRBJ2-7; tentative D call: TRBD1 (6 bases). The CDR3 loop spans 13 amino acids. Germline V CDR1 and CDR2: MNHEY, SMNVEV (reference sequence). Trimming cost V 7 bases and J 3 bases, with 13 bases left between them. The CDR3 region is CASMPGHLYEQYF. CDR3 DNA: TGTGCCAGCATGCCGGGACACCTCTACGAGCAGTACTTC.

This clonotype was seen many times. The rearrangement links TRBV7-2 to TRBJ1-2; D is undetermined. The germline gives CDR1 SGHTA, CDR2 FQGNSA. CDR3 size: 14 residues. Trimming took off 5 bases at V and 0 bases at J, with 10 bases between the two ends. The CDR3 sequence: CASSMLQSNYGYTF. The CDR3 DNA is TGTGCCAGCAGCATGCTACAGTCTAACTATGGCTACACCTTC. The variable domain in full, with the rest retrieved from reference TRBV7-2 and TRBJ1-2, is GAGVSQSPSNKVTEKGKDVELRCDPISGHTALYWYRQSLGQGLEFLIYFQGNSAPDKSGLPSDRFSAERTGGSVSTLTIQRTQQEDSAVYLCASSMLQSNYGYTFGSGTRLTVV.

The rearrangement links TRBV2 to TRBJ2-5, with TRBD1 identical over 7 bases. Germline lookup yields CDR1 SNHLY and CDR2 FYNNEI. The CDR3 has 12 residues. Germline trimming cut 10 bases from V and 1 base from J; bases unmatched to any gene: 3. CDR3 nucleotide sequence: TGTGCCACCAACAGGGGCCAAGAGACCCAGTACTTC. Translation gives CATNRGQETQYF.

The genes are TRBV7-9 and TRBJ1-2, with TRBD1 identical over 7 bases. Germline V gene data show CDR1 as SEHNR and CDR2 as FQNEAQ (reference sequence). The V segment lost 5 bases and the J segment 5 bases; nucleotides outside the gene matches: 14. The CDR3 consists of 16 residues. The DNA for the CDR3 is TGTGCCAGCAGCAAAATATCCGGGACAGAGAATTATGGCTACACCTTC. Residues: CASSKISGTENYGYTF. Using reference TRBV7-9 and TRBJ1-2 for the parts outside the CDR3, the full variable domain is DTGVSQNPRHKITKRGQNVTFRCDPISEHNRLYWYRQTLGQGPEFLTYFQNEAQLEKSRLLSDRFSAERPKGSFSTLEIQRTEQGDSAMYLCASSKISGTENYGYTFGSGTRLTVV.

The chain carries TRBV29-1 and TRBJ2-3; possible D gene TRBD1, 6 bases. Germline V gene data show CDR1 as SQVTM and CDR2 as ANQGSEA. Trimming cost V 5 bases and J 2 bases, with 17 bases left between them. The CDR3 length is 15 residues. The CDR3 loop reads CSVSRTAGSTDTQYF. CDR3 nucleotide sequence: TGCAGCGTTTCTCGGACAGCCGGGTCCACAGATACGCAGTATTTT.